These 28 T cell receptor beta chains originate from one sample sequenced in a study of T-cell reconstitution after alpha-beta-depleted transplantation in children. This sample's TCRbeta library carried unique molecular identifier barcodes. TCRdb called the PCR reads again in MiXCR, with one record for every CDR3 protein. The sample has a few hundred thousand distinct CDR3 sequences, 15% to 20% seen once. The material was PBMCs, mostly from graft donor cells, obtained 360 days after TCRalphabeta/CD19-depleted stem cell transplant. These TCRs come from a boy under two years old who had a stem cell transplant for Wiskott-Aldrich syndrome, so the T cells may come from the graft donor.

The J gene is TRBJ2-2, the V gene TRBV6-1, with 12 bases fitting TRBD1. The V gene's germline CDR1 is MNHNS and CDR2 SASEGT. The length of the CDR3 is 14 residues. The V and J ends lost 7 bases and 7 bases, in that order; junction bases with no gene match: 4. CDR3 sequence: CASNRDRGHGELFF. The CDR3 DNA follows: TGTGCCAGCAATCGGGACAGGGGGCACGGGGAGCTGTTTTTT.

This clonotype has just a few counts. This CDR3 is CASSYGMISSYNEQFF. The CDR3 DNA follows: TGTGCCAGCAGTTACGGAATGATCAGCTCCTACAATGAGCAGTTCTTC. V usage is TRBV6-5 and J usage is TRBJ2-1, with unresolved D. V lost 2 bases and J 0 bases, leaving 11 bases between the germline ends. The CDR3 has 16 residues. Germline loops: CDR1 MNHEY, CDR2 SVGAGI.

This clonotype has just a few counts. This sequence joins TRBV7-9 and TRBJ2-4; D gene uncertain. Per germline, CDR1 SEHNR and CDR2 FQNEAQ (reference sequence). Trimming removed 7 bases at V and 7 bases at J, with 11 bases between. The CDR3 totals 12 residues. CDR3 sequence (DNA): TGTGCCAGCATTTCGGTACGGAACATTCAGTACTTC. Encoded protein: CASISVRNIQYF.

V is TRBV12-3 or TRBV12-4 and J is TRBJ2-1; 7 bases align to TRBD1. Germline trimming cut 3 bases from V and 8 bases from J; bases unmatched to any gene: 1. This CDR3 has 12 amino acids. This CDR3 is CASSFQGDEQFF. CDR3 sequence (DNA): TGTGCCAGCAGTTTCCAGGGGGATGAGCAGTTCTTC.

This clonotype was recorded at least ten times. The chain carries TRBV7-8 and TRBJ1-2, with no clear D. This CDR3 spans 14 amino acids. V was shortened by 5 bases and J by 3 bases, with 13 bases between the two germline ends. Germline V lookup: CDR1 SGHVS, CDR2 FQNEAQ. CDR3 nucleotide sequence: TGTGCCAGCAGCCGTGAAAACGTTGACTATGGCTACACCTTC. Encoded protein: CASSRENVDYGYTF.

This clonotype was picked up a small number of times. This chain links TRBV6-5 with TRBJ2-1; D remains unclear. Trimming cost V 10 bases and J 2 bases, with 9 bases left between them. This CDR3 region has 12 residues. Germline V lookup: CDR1 MNHEY, CDR2 SVGAGI. The CDR3 loop reads CATRSAYNEQFF. The CDR3 nucleotides are TGTGCCACCCGAAGTGCCTACAATGAGCAGTTCTTC.

The chain is built from TRBV2 and TRBJ1-4; D is perhaps TRBD1 (5 bases). The V gene's germline CDR1 is SNHLY and CDR2 FYNNEI. The length of the CDR3 is 13 residues. Trimming stripped 7 bases from V and 4 bases from J, with 10 bases between. CDR3 in DNA: TGTGCCAGCAACCGGGACCTTAATGAAAAACTGTTTTTT. Its protein product is CASNRDLNEKLFF. The full variable domain, rest sourced from reference TRBV2 and TRBJ1-4, is EPEVTQTPSHQVTQMGQEVILRCVPISNHLYFYWYRQILGQKVEFLVSFYNNEISEKSEIFDDQFSVERPDGSNFTLKIRSTKLEDSAMYFCASNRDLNEKLFFGSGTQLSVL.

This clonotype has a handful of counts. This chain uses TRBV6-2 or TRBV6-3 with TRBJ2-3, with D unclear. CDR1 and CDR2 from the germline V gene are MNHEY and SVGEGT. Deletions cut 2 bases from V and 2 bases from J, with 5 bases between. The CDR3 is 13 amino acids. CDR3 residues: CASSYEITDTQYF. The CDR3 DNA reads TGTGCCAGCAGTTACGAGATCACAGATACGCAGTATTTT.

Many counts were recorded for this clonotype. This chain connects TRBV4-1 to TRBJ2-7; TRBD2 aligns across 14 bases. Germline V lookup: CDR1 MGHRA, CDR2 YSYEKL. With 1 base clipped from V and 0 bases from J, the junction kept 11 bases outside the gene matches. The CDR3 is 20 amino acids. The CDR3 is CASSQGRPTSGGDNSYEQYF. The CDR3 nucleotides read TGCGCCAGCAGCCAAGGTCGCCCGACTAGCGGGGGGGACAACTCCTACGAGCAGTACTTC.

This clonotype was counted only a few times. The J gene is TRBJ2-2, the V gene TRBV7-7; D gene ambiguous. V was clipped by 0 bases and J by 4 bases, with 9 bases between them. Germline V CDR1 and CDR2: SSHAT, FNYEAQ (reference sequence). The CDR3 is made up of 15 amino acids. This CDR3 is CASSLAPSGTGELFF. As DNA, the CDR3 is TGTGCCAGCAGCTTAGCGCCTTCCGGCACCGGGGAGCTGTTTTTT. Full variable domain (outside the CDR3, taken from reference TRBV7-7 and TRBJ2-2): GAGVSQSPRYKVTKRGQDVTLRCDPISSHATLYWYQQALGQGPEFLTYFNYEAQPDKSGLPSDRFSAERPEGSISTLTIQRTEQRDSAMYRCASSLAPSGTGELFFGEGSRLTVL.

This clonotype turned up a few times. This chain links TRBV11-2 with TRBJ2-1, with 9 nucleotides matching TRBD2. The junction had 21 bases not matched to a gene; V was cut back by 5 bases and J by 7 bases. This CDR3 is 19 amino acids long. Germline V gene sequence: CDR1 SGHAT, CDR2 FQNNGV. The CDR3 reads CASSPEYSGRINPRNEQFF. CDR3 coding DNA: TGTGCCAGCAGCCCAGAATACAGCGGGAGGATTAACCCGCGGAATGAGCAGTTCTTC.

This clonotype was found a few times. The gene calls are TRBV20-1 and TRBJ2-2, with D hard to call. The germline V gene has CDR1 DFQATT and CDR2 SNEGSKA (reference sequence). V lost 3 bases to trimming and J lost 0 bases, with 8 bases between them. The CDR3 loop spans 14 amino acids. The CDR3 DNA sequence: TGCAGTGCTAGGGCAGCTGCGAACACCGGGGAGCTGTTTTTT. It encodes CSARAAANTGELFF.

The table lists this clonotype with a count of one. The chain carries TRBV20-1 and TRBJ2-7; 12 nucleotides line up with TRBD2. The V segment lost 3 bases and the J segment 7 bases; nucleotides outside the gene matches: 10. Germline loops: CDR1 DFQATT, CDR2 SNEGSKA (reference sequence). The CDR3 contains 15 residues. DNA of the CDR3: TGCAGTGCTAGGACTAGCGGGGGTGTCTTTTGGGAGCAGTACTTC. Translation gives CSARTSGGVFWEQYF.

The genes are TRBV18 and TRBJ2-5; TRBD1 agrees at 7 bases. Germline loops: CDR1 KGHSH, CDR2 LQKENI. The CDR3 contains 14 residues. V shed 3 bases, J shed 6 bases, and the junction held 7 bases outside the gene matches. The DNA for the CDR3 is TGTGCCAGCTCACCTTTCGACAGGGTGAAGACCCAGTACTTC. Its translation is CASSPFDRVKTQYF.

The chain links TRBV18 to TRBJ2-1; D is unresolved. The CDR3 has 14 amino acids. Deletions cut 4 bases from V and 3 bases from J, with 10 bases between. CDR1 and CDR2 from the germline V gene are KGHSH and LQKENI. The CDR3 DNA follows: TGTGCCAGCTCACACGGACCGCTCTACAATGAGCAGTTCTTC. Protein sequence: CASSHGPLYNEQFF.

This chain links TRBV29-1 with TRBJ2-7, with a tentative D call TRBD2 (6 bases). The CDR3 is 13 amino acids. CDR1 is SQVTM and CDR2 is ANQGSEA in the germline V gene. The V gene lost 1 base and the J gene lost 3 bases, with 10 bases spanning the gap. The CDR3 nucleotides read TGCAGCGTTGAAGGGGGGACTCGCTACGAGCAGTACTTC. This encodes CSVEGGTRYEQYF.

The chain has TRBV5-1 and TRBJ2-6; D unresolved. The V gene lost 1 base and the J gene lost 0 bases, with 8 bases spanning the gap. Germline assignment: CDR1 SGHRS and CDR2 YFSETQ. The CDR3 sequence is 16 residues long. Here the CDR3 reads CASSLTLSSGANVLTF. The CDR3 nucleotides are TGCGCCAGCAGCTTGACACTGAGCTCTGGGGCCAACGTCCTGACTTTC.

The chain joins TRBV6-5 to TRBJ2-7; the D gene is possibly TRBD2 (5 bases). The germline CDR1 and CDR2 sequences are MNHEY and SVGAGI. The V end lost 0 bases, the J end lost 3 bases, and 12 bases lay between the germline ends. The CDR3 has 15 amino acids. The CDR3 nucleotides are TGTGCCAGCAGTTACTCGGCGGGTCGTTTCTACGAGCAGTACTTC. This translates into CASSYSAGRFYEQYF.

The chain carries TRBV7-8 and TRBJ2-3; 11 bases align to TRBD2. The CDR3 is 16 residues long. CDR1 is SGHVS and CDR2 is FQNEAQ in the germline V gene. The ends lost 1 base at V and 7 bases at J; junction bases unmatched: 7. The CDR3 protein is CASSLVLAGGRNTQYF. The CDR3 bases are TGTGCCAGCAGCTTAGTCCTAGCGGGGGGCAGGAATACGCAGTATTTT.

This clonotype was counted between two and nine times. The chain carries TRBV15 and TRBJ1-6; D is undetermined. The V gene lost 0 bases and the J gene lost 9 bases, with 6 bases spanning the gap. This CDR3 is 13 amino acids long. Germline assignment: CDR1 LNHNV and CDR2 YYDKDF (reference sequence). CDR3 residues: CATSRDRGSPLHF. DNA for the CDR3: TGTGCCACCAGCAGAGATCGGGGTTCACCCCTCCACTTT.

This clonotype was counted only a few times. The chain is built from TRBV24-1 and TRBJ2-2, with D perhaps assigned TRBD1 or TRBD2 (5 bases each). This CDR3 contains 16 residues. Germline CDR1 reads KGHDR; CDR2 reads SFDVKD. The V gene lost 5 bases and the J gene lost 0 bases, with 12 bases spanning the gap. CDR3: CATSGGRGSNTGELFF. In DNA form, the CDR3 reads TGTGCCACCAGTGGGGGACGGGGTTCGAACACCGGGGAGCTGTTTTTT.

In this sample, this clonotype turned up a few times. The gene calls are TRBV12-3 or TRBV12-4 and TRBJ1-2; D unresolved. The CDR3 runs 14 residues. Trimming removed 5 bases from V and 10 bases from J, with 20 bases in between. The DNA for the CDR3 is TGTGCCAGCAGTCCCAGCTTGGGCTCCAACGTCTACACCTTC. Its protein is CASSPSLGSNVYTF.

This clonotype was seen more than once but under ten times. The chain recombines TRBV11-1 with TRBJ2-3; 11 nucleotides match TRBD2. CDR1 SGHAT and CDR2 FQDESV come from the germline V gene (reference sequence). Trimming took 2 bases from V and 1 from J; bases not matched to a gene: 5. The CDR3 covers 17 residues. The CDR3: CASSLYGTSGRTDTQYF. Written as DNA, the CDR3 is TGTGCCAGCAGCTTATACGGGACTAGCGGTCGCACAGATACGCAGTATTTT.

The chain is built from TRBV6-6 and TRBJ1-4; D is ambiguous. Trimming stripped 11 bases from V and 6 bases from J, with 16 bases between. Germline V gene sequence: CDR1 MNHNY, CDR2 SVGAGI (reference sequence). CDR3 length: 13 amino acids. The CDR3 DNA reads as TGTGCCGGCCAGGACTCTAGAGATGAAAAACTGTTTTTT. This sequence encodes CAGQDSRDEKLFF.

This clonotype has more than one count but fewer than ten. The V and J genes are TRBV12-3 or TRBV12-4 and TRBJ2-1, with D possibly matching TRBD1 (6 bases). V was pared by 6 bases and J by 9 bases, with 21 bases between. The CDR3 is 15 residues long. The CDR3 loop is CASSSQGGSTIEQFF. The CDR3 DNA follows: TGTGCCAGCAGCTCACAGGGTGGGTCGACAATTGAGCAGTTCTTC.

This clonotype was counted a few times. The chain joins TRBV2 to TRBJ2-3, with D hard to call. V was shortened by 4 bases and J by 8 bases, with 19 bases between the two germline ends. The CDR3 has 15 residues. The germline V gene has CDR1 SNHLY and CDR2 FYNNEI. The CDR3, as DNA: TGTGCCAGCAGTGTCTTGGTACTCCGGATGGCTACGCAGTATTTT. The encoded protein is CASSVLVLRMATQYF.

This clonotype was recorded a few times. The chain uses TRBV10-3 and TRBJ1-2; D gene ambiguous. Deletions cut 11 bases from V and 4 bases from J, with 11 bases between. CDR3 length: 11 residues. Germline CDR1 is ENHRY and CDR2 is SYGVKD. CDR3 residues: CAVKETYGYTF. Written as DNA, the CDR3 is TGTGCCGTAAAGGAAACCTATGGCTACACCTTC.

The CDR3 region is CSVATAESSYEQYF. CDR3 in DNA: TGCAGCGTTGCTACGGCTGAAAGCTCCTACGAGCAGTACTTC. The chain combines TRBV29-1 with TRBJ2-7; D gene uncertain. CDR1 and CDR2 from the germline V gene are SQVTM and ANQGSEA. Deletions cut 4 bases from V and 0 bases from J, with 13 bases between. CDR3 length: 14 amino acids.